This T cell receptor (beta chain) appears in the sequencing data of a study of T cells in women clearing cervical HPV infection. Whole-study context: Controls' single incident HPV16 infection cleared within 12 months without precancer. Overall study results and limits: TRBV6-7 abundance was lower in cases than controls (roughly 0.12% versus 0.15%).

Germline CDR1 reads SGHVS; CDR2 reads FNYEAQ. The length of the CDR3 is 18 residues. In the case of this clone: Its antigen is not known. The read ends 3 residues early relative to the CDR3; the germline J gene fills the gap.

Sequencing was performed with immunoSEQ multiplex PCR; in TCRdb, only in-frame clones are kept and a portion is missing. Its table lists some 32,000 clones. This clonotype originated in a woman between 18 and 69 years old with a cervical HPV16 infection that either progressed to CIN3+ or cleared (not recorded which). The chain is built from TRBV7-6 and TRBJ2-2, with 11 bases fitting TRBD1. Sequencing was carried out using blood buffy coat. The CDR3 protein is CASSPGQGAEKTNSPLFF. The DNA read from the CDR3 is TGTGCCAGCAGCCCCGGACAGGGGGCAGAAAAAACCAATTCACCG.